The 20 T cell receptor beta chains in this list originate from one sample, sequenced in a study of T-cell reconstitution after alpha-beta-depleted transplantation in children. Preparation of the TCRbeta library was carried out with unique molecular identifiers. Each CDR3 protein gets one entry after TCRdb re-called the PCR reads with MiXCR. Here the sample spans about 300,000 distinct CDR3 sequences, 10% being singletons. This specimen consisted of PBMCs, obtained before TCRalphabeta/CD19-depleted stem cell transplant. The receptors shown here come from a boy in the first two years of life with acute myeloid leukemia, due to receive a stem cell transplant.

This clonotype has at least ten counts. The CDR3 DNA sequence: TGTGCCAGCACTCGTCTAGCGTACAACACCGGGGAGCTGTTTTTT. It is translated as CASTRLAYNTGELFF. The chain carries TRBV6-2 or TRBV6-3 and TRBJ2-2; TRBD2 might be the D (6 bases). This CDR3 contains 15 residues. Per germline, CDR1 MNHEY and CDR2 SVGEGT. Trimming took 7 bases from V and 2 from J, leaving 14 bases between them.

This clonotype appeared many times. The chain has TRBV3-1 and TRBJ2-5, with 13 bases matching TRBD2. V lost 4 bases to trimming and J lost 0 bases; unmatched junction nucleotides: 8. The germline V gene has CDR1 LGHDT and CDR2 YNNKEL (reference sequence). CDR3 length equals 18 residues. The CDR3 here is CASSPWTSGSQYQETQYF. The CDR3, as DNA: TGTGCCAGCAGCCCTTGGACTAGCGGGAGCCAGTACCAAGAGACCCAGTACTTC.

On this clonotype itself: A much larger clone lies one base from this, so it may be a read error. The CDR3 here is CASSPAGPRVYEQYF. The CDR3 region has the DNA TGTGCCAGCAGTCCAGCGGGACCTCGGGTCTACGAGCAGTACTTC. This chain links TRBV12-3 or TRBV12-4 with TRBJ2-7, with TRBD2 identical over 7 bases. Trimming cost V 5 bases and J 3 bases; bases outside gene matches: 10. The CDR3 extends over 15 amino acids.

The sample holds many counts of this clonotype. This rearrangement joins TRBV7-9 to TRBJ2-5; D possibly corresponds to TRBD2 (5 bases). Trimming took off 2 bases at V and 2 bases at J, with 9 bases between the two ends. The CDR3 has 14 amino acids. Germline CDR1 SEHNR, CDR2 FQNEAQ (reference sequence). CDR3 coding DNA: TGTGCCAGCAGCTTACCGCTAGCTCAAGAGACCCAGTACTTC. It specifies CASSLPLAQETQYF.

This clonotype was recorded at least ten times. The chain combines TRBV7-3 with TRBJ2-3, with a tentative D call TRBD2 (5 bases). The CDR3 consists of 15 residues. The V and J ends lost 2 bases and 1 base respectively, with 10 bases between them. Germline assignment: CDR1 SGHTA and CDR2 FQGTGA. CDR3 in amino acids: CASSLSFSGTDTQYF. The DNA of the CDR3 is TGTGCCAGCAGCTTATCATTTAGCGGCACAGATACGCAGTATTTT.

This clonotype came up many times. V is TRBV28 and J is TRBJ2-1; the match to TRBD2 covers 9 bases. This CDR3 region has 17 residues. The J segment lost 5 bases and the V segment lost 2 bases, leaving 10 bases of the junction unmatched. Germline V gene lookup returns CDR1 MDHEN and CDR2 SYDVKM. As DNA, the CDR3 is TGTGCCAGCAGTTTAGGCCCGGGACTAGCCATTAACAATGAGCAGTTCTTC. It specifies CASSLGPGLAINNEQFF.

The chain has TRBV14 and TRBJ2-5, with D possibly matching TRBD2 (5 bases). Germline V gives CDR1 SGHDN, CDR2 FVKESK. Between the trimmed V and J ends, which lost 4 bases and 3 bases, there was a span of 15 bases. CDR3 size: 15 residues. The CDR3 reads CASSPGLAFEETQYF. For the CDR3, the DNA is TGTGCCAGCAGCCCCGGTCTAGCTTTTGAAGAGACCCAGTACTTC.

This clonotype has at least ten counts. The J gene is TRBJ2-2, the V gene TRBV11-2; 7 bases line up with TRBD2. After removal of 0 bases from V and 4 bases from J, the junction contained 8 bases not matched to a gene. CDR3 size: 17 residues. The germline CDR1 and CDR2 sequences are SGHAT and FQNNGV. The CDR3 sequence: CASSLERSSGGTGELFF. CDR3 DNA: TGTGCCAGCAGCTTAGAGAGGTCTAGCGGTGGCACCGGGGAGCTGTTTTTT.

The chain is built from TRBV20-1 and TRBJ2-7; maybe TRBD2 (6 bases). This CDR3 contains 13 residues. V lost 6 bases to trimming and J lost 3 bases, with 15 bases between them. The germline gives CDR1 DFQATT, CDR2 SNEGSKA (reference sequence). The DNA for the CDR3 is TGCAGTGCCCCCGGGGCGGGGATCTACGAGCAGTACTTC. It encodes CSAPGAGIYEQYF.

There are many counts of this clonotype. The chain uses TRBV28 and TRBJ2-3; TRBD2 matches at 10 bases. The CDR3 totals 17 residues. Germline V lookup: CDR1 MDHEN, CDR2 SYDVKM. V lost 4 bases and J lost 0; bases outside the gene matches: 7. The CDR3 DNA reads TGTGCCAGCAGTTACACGCGGACTAGCGGTAGCACAGATACGCAGTATTTT. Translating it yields CASSYTRTSGSTDTQYF.

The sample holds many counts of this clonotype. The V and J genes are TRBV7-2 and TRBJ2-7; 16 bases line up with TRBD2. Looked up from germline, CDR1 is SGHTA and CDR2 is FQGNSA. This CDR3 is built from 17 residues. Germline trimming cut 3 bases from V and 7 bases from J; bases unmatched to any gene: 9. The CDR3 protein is CASSFPGLAGGPREQYF. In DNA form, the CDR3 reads TGTGCCAGCAGCTTTCCGGGACTAGCGGGGGGGCCTCGTGAGCAGTACTTC. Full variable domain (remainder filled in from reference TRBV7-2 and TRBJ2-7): GAGVSQSPSNKVTEKGKDVELRCDPISGHTALYWYRQSLGQGLEFLIYFQGNSAPDKSGLPSDRFSAERTGGSVSTLTIQRTQQEDSAVYLCASSFPGLAGGPREQYFGPGTRLTVT.

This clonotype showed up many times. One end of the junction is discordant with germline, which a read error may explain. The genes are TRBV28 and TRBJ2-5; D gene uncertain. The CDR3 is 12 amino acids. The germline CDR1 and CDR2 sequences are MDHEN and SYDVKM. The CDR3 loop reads CACSSNLETQYF. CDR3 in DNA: TGTGCCTGCAGTTCCAATTTAGAGACCCAGTACTTC.

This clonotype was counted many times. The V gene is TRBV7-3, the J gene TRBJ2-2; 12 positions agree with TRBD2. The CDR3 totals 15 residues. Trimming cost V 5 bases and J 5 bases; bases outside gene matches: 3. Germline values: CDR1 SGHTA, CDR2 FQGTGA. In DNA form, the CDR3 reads TGTGCCAGCAGCAAAGGACTAGCGGGGACCGGGGAGCTGTTTTTT. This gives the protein CASSKGLAGTGELFF.

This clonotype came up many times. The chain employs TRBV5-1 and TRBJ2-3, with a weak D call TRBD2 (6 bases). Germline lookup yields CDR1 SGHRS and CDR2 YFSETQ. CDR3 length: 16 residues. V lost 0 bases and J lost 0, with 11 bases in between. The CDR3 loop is CASSLEQRASTDTQYF. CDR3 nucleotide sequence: TGCGCCAGCAGCTTGGAGCAGCGGGCTAGCACAGATACGCAGTATTTT. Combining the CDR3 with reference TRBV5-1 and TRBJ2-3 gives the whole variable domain KAGVTQTPRYLIKTRGQQVTLSCSPISGHRSVSWYQQTPGQGLQFLFEYFSETQRNKGNFPGRFSGRQFSNSRSEMNVSTLELGDSALYLCASSLEQRASTDTQYFGPGTRLTVL.

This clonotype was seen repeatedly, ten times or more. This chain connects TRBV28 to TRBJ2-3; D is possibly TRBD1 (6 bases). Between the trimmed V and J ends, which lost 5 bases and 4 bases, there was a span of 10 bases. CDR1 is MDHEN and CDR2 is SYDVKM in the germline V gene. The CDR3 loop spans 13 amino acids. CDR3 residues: CASSRYRADTQYF. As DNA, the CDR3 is TGTGCCAGCAGTCGCTACAGGGCAGATACGCAGTATTTT.

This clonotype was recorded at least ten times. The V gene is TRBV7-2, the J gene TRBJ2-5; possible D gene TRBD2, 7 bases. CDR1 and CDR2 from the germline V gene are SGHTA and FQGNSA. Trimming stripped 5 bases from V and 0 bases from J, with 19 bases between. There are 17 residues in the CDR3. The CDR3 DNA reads TGTGCCAGCAGCCGGTATGAAGGGGGGGGCTACCAAGAGACCCAGTACTTC. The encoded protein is CASSRYEGGGYQETQYF.

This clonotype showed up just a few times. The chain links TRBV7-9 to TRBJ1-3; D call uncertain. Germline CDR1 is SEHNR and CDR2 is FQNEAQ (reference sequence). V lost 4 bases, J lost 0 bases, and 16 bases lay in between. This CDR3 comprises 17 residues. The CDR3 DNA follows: TGTGCCAGCAGCTCTTACCGACCTGCTTCCTCTGGAAACACCATATATTTT. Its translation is CASSSYRPASSGNTIYF.

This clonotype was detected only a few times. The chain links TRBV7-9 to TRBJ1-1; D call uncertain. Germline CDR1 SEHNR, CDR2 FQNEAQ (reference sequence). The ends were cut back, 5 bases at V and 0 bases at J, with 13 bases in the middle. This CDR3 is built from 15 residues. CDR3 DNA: TGTGCCAGCAGCCCCCCTAGCCGCTTGAACACTGAAGCTTTCTTT. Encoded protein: CASSPPSRLNTEAFF.

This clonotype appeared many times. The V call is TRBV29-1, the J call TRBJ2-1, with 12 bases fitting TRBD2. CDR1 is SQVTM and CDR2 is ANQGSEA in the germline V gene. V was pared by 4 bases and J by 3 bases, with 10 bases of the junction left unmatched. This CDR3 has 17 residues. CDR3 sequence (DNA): TGCAGCGTTGGTAGGACTAGCGGGGAGGGGCGCTACAATGAGCAGTTCTTC. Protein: CSVGRTSGEGRYNEQFF.

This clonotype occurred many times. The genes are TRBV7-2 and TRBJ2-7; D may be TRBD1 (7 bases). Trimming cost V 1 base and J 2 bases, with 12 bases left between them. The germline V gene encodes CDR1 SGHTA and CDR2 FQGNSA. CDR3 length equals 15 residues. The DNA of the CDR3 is TGTGCCAGCAGCTTAGGGCAGGGGGGAACCTACGAGCAGTACTTC. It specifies CASSLGQGGTYEQYF.